There are a few counts of the clone carrying this T cell receptor (beta chain). Using its own MiXCR run on the 5' RACE reads, TCRdb lists one record per CDR3 protein. The sample has roughly 720,000 distinct CDR3 sequences, around a sixth seen once. This sample was included in a study of identical twins. Germline assignment: CDR1 SGHAT and CDR2 FQNNGV. The CDR3 is 17 amino acids. V dropped 0 bases and J dropped 3 bases, with 18 bases sitting between them. This same sample was also part of a study on T cells expressing NK-cell markers. That paper notes: Seven of eight sequenced donors tested HCMV-seropositive; one tested seronegative. Restriction of sorting to alpha-beta TCR T cells was accomplished in several experiments using an anti-gamma-delta TCR antibody. Dominant NKG2C+ clonotypes made up about 1.0-7.5% of CD8+ T cells in several donors.

The TCR was taken from a woman younger than 30 in good health. This chain joins TRBV11-2 and TRBJ2-7; D call uncertain. Sequencing was performed on PBMCs. The CDR3 nucleotides read TGTGCCAGCAGCTTAGATCGGAGAACAGCCCACAGCTACGAGCAGTACTTC. This gives the protein CASSLDRRTAHSYEQYF.